The clone carrying this T cell receptor (beta chain) was seen just once. TCRdb keeps only in-frame clones here, not all; method: immunoSEQ multiplex PCR. The table includes nearly 60,000 clones, about 89% detected once. V lost 2 bases, J lost 7 bases, and 17 bases lay in between. Germline CDR1 reads GTSNPN; CDR2 reads SVGIG (reference sequence). The CDR3 extends over 14 amino acids. This specimen belongs to a study of T cell changes during pregnancy in multiple sclerosis. The sequence came from a female donor in good health, enrolled as a control in a pregnancy study. The chain combines TRBV30 with TRBJ1-2, with D tentatively TRBD1 (5 bases). The sample in question was CD4+ T cells from peripheral blood mononuclear cells, obtained after pregnancy. CDR3 coding DNA: TGTGCCTGGAGTCTGTACGTTAGGGGCGCTGGCTACACCTTC. Translation: CAWSLYVRGAGYTF. The full variable domain, rest sourced from reference TRBV30 and TRBJ1-2, is SQTIHQWPATLVQPVGSPLSLECTVEGTSNPNLYWYRQAAGRGLQLLFYSVGIGQISSEVPQNLSASRPQDRQFILSSKKLLLSDSGFYLCAWSLYVRGAGYTFGSGTRLTVV.